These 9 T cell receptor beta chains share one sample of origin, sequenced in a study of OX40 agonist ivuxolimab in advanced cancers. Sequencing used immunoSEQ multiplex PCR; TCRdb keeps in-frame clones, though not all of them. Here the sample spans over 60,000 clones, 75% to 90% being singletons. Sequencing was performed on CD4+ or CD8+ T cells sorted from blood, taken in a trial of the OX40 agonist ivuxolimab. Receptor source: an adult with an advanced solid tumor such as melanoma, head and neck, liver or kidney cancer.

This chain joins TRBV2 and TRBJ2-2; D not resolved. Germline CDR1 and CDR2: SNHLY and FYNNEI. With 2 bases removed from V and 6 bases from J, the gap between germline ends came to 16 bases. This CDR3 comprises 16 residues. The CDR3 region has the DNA TGTGCCAGCAGTGAATTGGTCCCTCGAGGCGCCGGGGAGCTGTTTTTT. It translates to CASSELVPRGAGELFF.

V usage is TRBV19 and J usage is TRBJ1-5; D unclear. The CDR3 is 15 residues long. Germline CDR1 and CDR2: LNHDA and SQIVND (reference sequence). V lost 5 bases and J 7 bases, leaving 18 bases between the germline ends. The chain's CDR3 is CASSETGPGRQPQHF. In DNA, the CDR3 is TGTGCCAGTAGTGAGACGGGCCCCGGCAGGCAGCCCCAGCATTTT.

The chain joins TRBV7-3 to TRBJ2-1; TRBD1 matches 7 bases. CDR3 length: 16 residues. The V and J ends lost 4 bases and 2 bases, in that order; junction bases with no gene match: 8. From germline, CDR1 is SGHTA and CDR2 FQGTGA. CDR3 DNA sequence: TGTGCCAGCAGCTCAGACAGGGCCCTAACCTACAATGAGCAGTTCTTC. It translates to CASSSDRALTYNEQFF.

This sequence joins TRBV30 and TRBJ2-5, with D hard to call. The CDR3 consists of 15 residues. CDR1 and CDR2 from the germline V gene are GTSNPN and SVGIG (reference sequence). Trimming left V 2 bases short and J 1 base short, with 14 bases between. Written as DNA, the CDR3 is TGTGCCTGGAGTTTGGGATTTGGTAGCCAAGAGACCCAGTACTTC. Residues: CAWSLGFGSQETQYF.

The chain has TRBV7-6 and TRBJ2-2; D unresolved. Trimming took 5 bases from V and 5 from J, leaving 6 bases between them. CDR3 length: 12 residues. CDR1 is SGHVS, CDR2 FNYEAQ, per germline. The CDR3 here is CASSPLTGELFF. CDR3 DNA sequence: TGTGCCAGCAGCCCTCTAACCGGGGAGCTGTTTTTT.

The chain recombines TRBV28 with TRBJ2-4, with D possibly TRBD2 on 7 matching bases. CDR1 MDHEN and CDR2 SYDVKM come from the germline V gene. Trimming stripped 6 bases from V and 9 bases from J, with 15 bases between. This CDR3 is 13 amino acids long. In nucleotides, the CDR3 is TGTGCCAGCAGGTCTCTTAGGGGGGGCATTCAGTACTTC. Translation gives CASRSLRGGIQYF.

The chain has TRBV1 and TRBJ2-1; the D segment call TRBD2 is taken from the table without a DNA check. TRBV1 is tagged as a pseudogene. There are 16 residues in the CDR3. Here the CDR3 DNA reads TGCACCAGCAGCCCGGGGACTAGCGGGGAGCCTGGGGAGCAGTTCTTC. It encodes CTSSPGTSGEPGEQFF.

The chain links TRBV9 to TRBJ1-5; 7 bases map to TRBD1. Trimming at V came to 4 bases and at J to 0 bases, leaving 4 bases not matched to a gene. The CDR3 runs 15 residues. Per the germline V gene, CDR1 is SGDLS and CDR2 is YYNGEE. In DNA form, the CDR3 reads TGTGCCAGCAGCAAAGGGACAGATAGCAATCAGCCCCAGCATTTT. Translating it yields CASSKGTDSNQPQHF.

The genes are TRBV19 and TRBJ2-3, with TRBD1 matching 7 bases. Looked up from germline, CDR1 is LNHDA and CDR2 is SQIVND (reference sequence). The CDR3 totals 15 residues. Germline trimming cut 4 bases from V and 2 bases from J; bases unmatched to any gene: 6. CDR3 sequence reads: CASSRDSVDTDTQYF. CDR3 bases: TGTGCCAGTAGTAGGGACAGTGTGGACACAGATACGCAGTATTTT.